This passage covers 6 T cell receptor beta chains from one sample sequenced in a study of shared clonotypes between healthy human individuals. Libraries were prepared by immunoSEQ multiplex PCR; TCRdb keeps only in-frame clonotypes and omits some of them. The sample has more than 1.2 million clones, less than 99% seen once. The sample was naive CD4+ T cells sorted from blood. Subset: CD45RA+ positively selected. The receptors were sampled from a man aged 30-40 years in good health.

The V gene is TRBV27, the J gene TRBJ2-1; D is uncertain. Deletions cut 4 bases from V and 1 base from J, with 8 bases between. CDR3 length equals 14 residues. Germline lookup yields CDR1 MNHEY and CDR2 SMNVEV (reference sequence). The CDR3 spells CASSSVRSYNEQFF. DNA of the CDR3: TGTGCCAGCAGTTCTGTTCGGTCCTACAATGAGCAGTTCTTC.

V and J are TRBV10-3 and TRBJ1-4; D ambiguous. The germline CDR1 and CDR2 sequences are ENHRY and SYGVKD. Trimming removed 2 bases from V and 8 bases from J, with 9 bases in between. This CDR3 spans 13 amino acids. CDR3 nucleotides: TGTGCCATCAGTGAGAGAGCAGAAGAAAAACTGTTTTTT. Protein sequence: CAISERAEEKLFF.

The genes are TRBV6-1 and TRBJ2-7; no clear D gene. The CDR3 consists of 14 residues. V was clipped by 0 bases and J by 4 bases, with 10 bases between them. The germline V gene encodes CDR1 MNHNS and CDR2 SASEGT. The CDR3 sequence is CASSEALPRYEQYF. The CDR3 nucleotides read TGTGCCAGCAGTGAAGCCCTCCCAAGATACGAGCAGTACTTC.

For this clone: This CDR3 is also generated by other DNA sequences in the sample. The rearrangement links TRBV15 to TRBJ2-7; the match to TRBD1 covers 7 bases. Germline loops: CDR1 LNHNV, CDR2 YYDKDF (reference sequence). V dropped 1 base and J dropped 3; count of bases not matched to a gene: 3. This CDR3 region has 14 residues. For the CDR3, the DNA is TGTGCCACCAGCAGAGGTGCAGGGGGCTACGAGCAGTACTTC. Its translation: CATSRGAGGYEQYF.

The chain couples TRBV18 to TRBJ2-7; D gene unclear. The CDR3 is 13 residues long. Trimming took off 2 bases at V and 9 bases at J, with 14 bases between the two ends. Germline lookup yields CDR1 KGHSH and CDR2 LQKENI. CDR3 loop: CASSPSDRAVQYF. The DNA of the CDR3 is TGTGCCAGCTCACCAAGCGATCGGGCCGTGCAGTACTTC.

Notes on this clone: This specimen includes other DNA sequences encoding the same CDR3. The chain is built from TRBV18 and TRBJ2-7, with 7 bases lining up with TRBD1. CDR1 is KGHSH and CDR2 is LQKENI in the germline V gene. V was pared by 2 bases and J by 6 bases, with 4 bases of the junction left unmatched. This CDR3 region has 13 residues. This CDR3 reads CASSPTTGTEQYF. The DNA of the CDR3 is TGTGCCAGCTCACCAACGACAGGGACCGAGCAGTACTTC.